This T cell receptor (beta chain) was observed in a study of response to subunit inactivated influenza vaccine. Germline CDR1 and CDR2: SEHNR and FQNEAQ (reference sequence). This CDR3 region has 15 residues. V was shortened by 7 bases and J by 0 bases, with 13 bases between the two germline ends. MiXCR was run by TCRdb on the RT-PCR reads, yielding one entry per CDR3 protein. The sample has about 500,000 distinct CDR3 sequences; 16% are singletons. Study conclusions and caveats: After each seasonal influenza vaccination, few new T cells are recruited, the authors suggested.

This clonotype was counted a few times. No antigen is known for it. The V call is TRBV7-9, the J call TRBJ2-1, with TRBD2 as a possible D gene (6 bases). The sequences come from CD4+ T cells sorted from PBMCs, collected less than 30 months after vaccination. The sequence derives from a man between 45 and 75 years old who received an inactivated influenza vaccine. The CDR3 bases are TGTGCCAGCACCATCTCCGGGAGCTCCTACAATGAGCAGTTCTTC. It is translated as CASTISGSSYNEQFF.